The present T cell receptor beta chain was sequenced within a study of kidney transplant recipient with SARS-CoV-2 infection. TCRdb reanalysed the reads using MiXCR and keeps one entry per CDR3 protein. The repertoire holds 250,000 or so distinct CDR3 sequences, 29% seen once, with about 7% in the top ten. This clonotype was counted a few times. The V and J ends lost 5 bases and 4 bases respectively, with 23 bases between them. The germline gives CDR1 SSHAT, CDR2 FNYEAQ (reference sequence). The CDR3 is 17 amino acids. The sequencing used a blood sample, collected at baseline and on day 111 from a kidney transplant recipient. The receptor's source is a male patient aged 25-45 years who had COVID-19 and was a kidney transplant recipient. Some T cells may be supplied by the graft donor. The chain uses TRBV7-7 and TRBJ1-2; unclear D gene. CDR3: CASSRSGKCRKTYGYTF. Written as DNA, the CDR3 is TGTGCCAGCAGCCGCAGCGGTAAGTGCCGAAAGACCTATGGCTACACCTTC.